A selection of T cell receptor beta chains follows, all from one sample in a study of shared clonotypes between healthy human individuals. Profiling relied on immunoSEQ multiplex PCR, and the TCRdb table lists in-frame clones only, not all of them. The sample shows nearly 2 million clones, about 94% of them seen only once. Sequencing was performed on naive CD8+ T cells sorted from blood. The receptors shown here come from a man younger than 35 in good health. The CDR3 runs from the conserved cysteine through the conserved F or W. D genes are given only for firm matches. Clone sizes are given selectively: once, few, many, or a class where the clone is expanded.

d_call	v_call	j_call	clone_size	cdr3_nt	cdr3_aa
NA	TRBV4-1	TRBJ2-3	NA	TGCGCCAGCAGCTCTCTGGAGGTGGGAGGTCACTTGGGGGATACGCAGTATTTT	CASSSLEVGGHLGDTQYF
NA	TRBV9	TRBJ2-5	NA	TGTGCCAGCAGCGAGGGCGGGGAGACCCAGTACTTC	CASSEGGETQYF
NA	TRBV27	TRBJ1-4	NA	TGTGCCAGCAGTTTTAGGGCGGAGGGAGAAAAACTGTTTTTT	CASSFRAEGEKLFF
NA	TRBV6-6	TRBJ2-7	NA	TGTGCCAGCAGTTACTCGGGTTCCTACGAGCAGTACTTC	CASSYSGSYEQYF
NA	TRBV7-9	TRBJ2-7	NA	TGTGCCAGCAGCTCCGACGAGTCCCTCGAAATCTACGAGCAGTACTTC	CASSSDESLEIYEQYF
NA	TRBV27	TRBJ2-6	once	TGTGCCAGCAGTTTATCAGGGGTCGGGGCCAACGTCCTGACTTTC	CASSLSGVGANVLTF
TRBD1	TRBV27	TRBJ2-4	once	TGTGCCAGCAGTCTCTTAGGGACAGCGGACAAAAACATTCAGTACTTC	CASSLLGTADKNIQYF
NA	TRBV5-4	TRBJ1-1	NA	TGTGCCAGCAGCCCGGGAGGCACTGAAGCTTTCTTT	CASSPGGTEAFF
TRBD1	TRBV27	TRBJ2-7	NA	TGTGCCAGCAGTTTGACAGGGGTGGGCTACGAGCAGTACTTC	CASSLTGVGYEQYF
TRBD2	TRBV29-1	TRBJ2-1	NA	TGCAGCGTCCAGCGGGAGAGCTCCTACAATGAGCAGTTCTTC	CSVQRESSYNEQFF
NA	TRBV13	TRBJ2-7	NA	TGTGCCAGCAGACTGGGGGGCCACGAGCAGTACTTC	CASRLGGHEQYF
NA	TRBV5-1	TRBJ1-4	NA	TGCGCCAGCAGCTCCCGAGCGGGGCAAGAAAAACTGTTTTTT	CASSSRAGQEKLFF
NA	TRBV28	TRBJ1-1	NA	TGTGCCAGCAGTTTGGGGAAGGCGTGGGGCACTGAAGCTTTCTTT	CASSLGKAWGTEAFF
NA	TRBV7-9	TRBJ1-1	NA	TGTGCCAGCAGCTTAGTAGGGAGTAAGGAAAGGAACACTGAAGCTTTCTTT	CASSLVGSKERNTEAFF
TRBD1	TRBV6-5	TRBJ1-5	NA	TGTGCCAGCAGTAACGGACAGGGCGAACAGCCCCAGCATTTT	CASSNGQGEQPQHF
TRBD1	TRBV5-1	TRBJ2-7	NA	TGCGCCAGCAGCCCTTACGGTGCGGGACAGGGGATATACGAGCAGTACTTC	CASSPYGAGQGIYEQYF
NA	TRBV27	TRBJ1-5	NA	TGTGCCAGCAGTCCCACAGGGTACAGCAATCAGCCCCAGCATTTT	CASSPTGYSNQPQHF
TRBD1	TRBV7-9	TRBJ2-7	NA	TGTGCCAGCAGAAATACAGGGGACTACGAGCAGTACTTC	CASRNTGDYEQYF
NA	TRBV9	TRBJ2-1	NA	TGTGCCAGCAGCGTAGGCGGAGAGAATGAGCAGTTCTTC	CASSVGGENEQFF
NA	TRBV29-1	TRBJ1-1	NA	TGCAGCGTTGTGTCCCCCCTTAAAACTGAAGCTTTCTTT	CSVVSPLKTEAFF
NA	TRBV18	TRBJ2-1	NA	TGTGCCAGCTCACCACCGAGGGGGAACCCCTACAATGAGCAGTTCTTC	CASSPPRGNPYNEQFF
TRBD2	TRBV4-1	TRBJ2-3	NA	TGCGCCAGCAGCCAAGGAGCGGGAGACCCAGATACGCAGTATTTT	CASSQGAGDPDTQYF
NA	TRBV29-1	TRBJ2-1	NA	TGCAGCGTTTTTTTTCAAGACTCCTACAATGAGCAGTTCTTC	CSVFFQDSYNEQFF
TRBD1	TRBV11-2	TRBJ1-2	few	TGTGCCAGCAGCTCCCGGGACAGTGGTACCTATGGCTACACCTTC	CASSSRDSGTYGYTF
TRBD1	TRBV7-9	TRBJ1-3	NA	TGTGCCAGCAGCGCCCTAAAACAGGGGGGTGGAAACACCATATATTTT	CASSALKQGGGNTIYF
NA	TRBV5-1	TRBJ2-7	NA	TGCGCCAGCAGCTTGGGGCAGGGGATCTACGAGCAGTACTTC	CASSLGQGIYEQYF
NA	TRBV10-1	TRBJ1-6	once	TGCGCCAGCAGCAGGGACATTCGGGCCTTTCATTCACCCCTCCACTTT	CASSRDIRAFHSPLHF
NA	TRBV11-2	TRBJ2-1	NA	TGTGCCAGCAGCTCGGACCGGGGCCTTAATGAGCAGTTCTTC	CASSSDRGLNEQFF
TRBD1	TRBV2	TRBJ2-7	NA	TGTGCCAGCACTGAAGAACAGGGGGATTACGAGCAGTACTTC	CASTEEQGDYEQYF
NA	TRBV10-2	TRBJ2-1	NA	TGCGCCAGCAGTGAGGGGGCCGACAATGAGCAGTTCTTC	CASSEGADNEQFF
NA	TRBV7-2	TRBJ2-2	NA	TGTGCCAGCAGCCTTCAACAGGCCCCGAACACCGGGGAGCTGTTTTTT	CASSLQQAPNTGELFF
NA	TRBV9	TRBJ2-1	NA	TGTGCCAGCAGCGTAGAGGACGGCGGTACAAATGAGCAGTTCTTC	CASSVEDGGTNEQFF
NA	TRBV6-1	TRBJ2-6	NA	TGTGCCAGCAGTGAAATAGGTGATGGGCTGTCTGGGGCCAACGTCCTGACTTTC	CASSEIGDGLSGANVLTF
TRBD2	TRBV27	TRBJ2-7	NA	TGTGCCAGCAGTCCTGAGCGGGACTCCTACGAGCAGTACTTC	CASSPERDSYEQYF
NA	TRBV7-6	TRBJ2-2	NA	TGTGCCAGCAGCTTATCCTCCGGGGAGCTGTTTTTT	CASSLSSGELFF
NA	TRBV6-5	TRBJ1-2	NA	TGTGCCAGCAGTTACGGGCAAGGGGATTATGGCTACACCTTC	CASSYGQGDYGYTF
TRBD1	TRBV6-5	TRBJ1-2	NA	TGTGCCAGCAGTTTCTCAGGGGGCAGAGATGGCTACACCTTC	CASSFSGGRDGYTF
NA	TRBV28	TRBJ1-4	NA	TGTGCCAGCAGCTCGGACCGCGGTGCGGAAAAACTGTTTTTT	CASSSDRGAEKLFF
TRBD1	TRBV11-2	TRBJ2-1	NA	TGTGCCAGCAGCTTAGACCCGGGACAGGGGTGGAATGAGCAGTTCTTC	CASSLDPGQGWNEQFF
NA	TRBV5-6	TRBJ2-1	NA	TGTGCCAGCAGCTTACAGGGAGGGAGCTACAATGAGCAGTTCTTC	CASSLQGGSYNEQFF
TRBD1	TRBV7-9	TRBJ1-1	NA	TGTGCCAGCAGCTGGACAGGGATTGAAGCTTTCTTT	CASSWTGIEAFF
TRBD1	TRBV4-1	TRBJ2-4	NA	TGCGCCAGCAGCCAAGGCTCGACAGGGGAGTTTCAGTACTTC	CASSQGSTGEFQYF
NA	TRBV4-1	TRBJ2-7	NA	TGCGCCAGCAGCCAAAGGCCGGGACCGGACCCCTACGAGCAGTACTTC	CASSQRPGPDPYEQYF
NA	TRBV4-1	TRBJ2-6	NA	TGCGCCAGCAGAGTGAACTCTGGGGCCAACGTCCTGACTTTC	CASRVNSGANVLTF
NA	TRBV27	TRBJ2-2	once	TGTGCCAGCAGTTTATCCCCCCCCGGGGAGCTGTTTTTT	CASSLSPPGELFF
NA	TRBV11-1	TRBJ2-3	NA	TGTGCCAGCAGCGTACTTGGCACAGATACGCAGTATTTT	CASSVLGTDTQYF
NA	TRBV30	TRBJ2-1	NA	TGTGCCTGGACGGCGGAGACATACAATGAGCAGTTCTTC	CAWTAETYNEQFF
TRBD1	TRBV5-1	TRBJ1-2	once	TGCGCCAGCAGCCCGGGACAGGGGCCCTTCTATGGCTACACCTTC	CASSPGQGPFYGYTF
NA	TRBV6-1	TRBJ2-3	NA	TGTGCCAGCAGTGAAGGGGTGTTCCCAGATACGCAGTATTTT	CASSEGVFPDTQYF
NA	TRBV2	TRBJ2-1	NA	TGTGCCAGCACTCCATACGGACAGTCGTACAATGAGCAGTTCTTC	CASTPYGQSYNEQFF